What follows are 7 T cell receptor beta chains derived from one specimen sequenced in a study of regulatory T cells in long-lasting Graves disease. Sequencing libraries for TCR beta were prepared with iRepertoire HTBI primers and Arm-PCR of CDR3 regions. Each CDR3 protein is one row after TCRdb ran MiXCR on the multiplex PCR reads. Among 520,000 or so distinct CDR3 sequences listed, around 11% were seen once. As for time point: newly diagnosed GD, antithyroid drugs for less than 3 months. Making the TCR library involved RNA that had been extracted from PBMCs. In addition, the sample was reused for a study of T cells in Graves' hyperthyroidism and ophthalmopathy.

Sequenced material: peripheral blood mononuclear cells (PBMCs), taken at new diagnosis, from a patient treated with antithyroid drugs. These receptors were taken from a woman aged 25 to 39 with Graves disease.

In this sample, this clonotype turned up many times. V and J are TRBV30 and TRBJ2-5; D uncertain. Between the trimmed V and J ends, which lost 1 base and 5 bases, there was a span of 8 bases. This CDR3 comprises 12 residues. Per germline, CDR1 GTSNPN and CDR2 SVGIG (reference sequence). In DNA, the CDR3 is TGTGCCTGGAGTGACGGTTTTGAGACCCAGTACTTC. Amino acids: CAWSDGFETQYF.

This clonotype was seen more than once but under ten times. This rearrangement joins TRBV27 to TRBJ2-1, with D perhaps matching TRBD1 (5 bases). Trimming pared 6 bases from V and 0 bases from J, leaving 15 bases between. Germline values: CDR1 MNHEY, CDR2 SMNVEV (reference sequence). CDR3 length: 16 residues. The CDR3 spells CASSRQFFSSYNEQFF. CDR3 DNA: TGTGCCAGCAGCAGACAGTTCTTTAGCTCCTACAATGAGCAGTTCTTC.

This clonotype was counted only a few times. The chain joins TRBV9 to TRBJ2-1; D is undetermined. Germline V CDR1 and CDR2: SGDLS, YYNGEE. Trimming removed 5 bases at V and 5 bases at J, with 8 bases between. The CDR3 spans 12 residues. CDR3 amino acids: CASRSGNNEQFF. The DNA of the CDR3 is TGTGCCAGCAGGAGTGGGAACAATGAGCAGTTCTTC.

This clonotype was counted many times. The chain combines TRBV2 with TRBJ2-3; a possible D gene is TRBD2 (6 bases). V was shortened by 11 bases and J by 1 base, with 13 bases between the two germline ends. The germline gives CDR1 SNHLY, CDR2 FYNNEI. This CDR3 is built from 13 residues. CDR3 sequence: CAGIAERTDTQYF. As DNA, the CDR3 is TGTGCCGGGATAGCGGAGCGCACAGATACGCAGTATTTT. Full variable domain (missing parts from reference TRBV2 and TRBJ2-3): EPEVTQTPSHQVTQMGQEVILRCVPISNHLYFYWYRQILGQKVEFLVSFYNNEISEKSEIFDDQFSVERPDGSNFTLKIRSTKLEDSAMYFCAGIAERTDTQYFGPGTRLTVL.

This clonotype was seen repeatedly, ten times or more. This sequence joins TRBV11-2 and TRBJ2-1, with 9 bases aligning to TRBD2. In germline, CDR1 is SGHAT, CDR2 FQNNGV. The CDR3 has 17 amino acids. J gave up 10 bases and V 1 base, and 14 bases lay outside the gene matches. The DNA for the CDR3 is TGTGCCAGCAGCTTAGGGGGTCTAGCGGGAAAGGCTGCCGAGCAGTTCTTC. Amino acids: CASSLGGLAGKAAEQFF.

This clonotype was counted many times. The rearrangement links TRBV28 to TRBJ2-1, with 8 bases identical to TRBD2. The length of the CDR3 is 14 residues. V trimming: 6 bases; J trimming: 13 bases; junction bases outside the gene matches: 14. In germline, CDR1 is MDHEN, CDR2 SYDVKM. CDR3 residues: CASSKGLARAAQFF. The CDR3, as DNA: TGTGCCAGCAGCAAAGGACTAGCTAGAGCAGCCCAGTTCTTC.

The table lists this clonotype with many counts. The chain uses TRBV30 and TRBJ2-5; D not resolved. CDR1 is GTSNPN and CDR2 is SVGIG in the germline V gene (reference sequence). With 0 bases removed from V and 4 bases from J, the gap between germline ends came to 9 bases. The CDR3 spans 13 residues. CDR3 sequence: CAWSVSWGETQYF. Written as DNA, the CDR3 is TGTGCCTGGAGTGTTAGCTGGGGAGAGACCCAGTACTTC. Looking up the rest from reference TRBV30 and TRBJ2-5 gives the full variable domain: SQTIHQWPATLVQPVGSPLSLECTVEGTSNPNLYWYRQAAGRGLQLLFYSVGIGQISSEVPQNLSASRPQDRQFILSSKKLLLSDSGFYLCAWSVSWGETQYFGPGTRLLVL.